Shown below are 20 T cell receptor beta chains from a single sample sequenced in a study of blood T cell repertoires in COVID-19. Assay: immunoSEQ multiplex PCR; the TCRdb copy retains only in-frame clones and omits some. The sample holds 15,000 to 17,000 clones, about 85% seen once. Source material: peripheral blood. These receptors came from a man aged 55 to 70 with acute or convalescent COVID-19.

This clone has a handful of counts. V gene TRBV19 combines with J gene TRBJ1-5, with TRBD1 matching over 8 bases. The length of the CDR3 is 15 residues. With 2 bases clipped from V and 2 bases from J, the junction kept 2 bases outside the gene matches. Germline lookup yields CDR1 LNHDA and CDR2 SQIVND (reference sequence). The CDR3 reads CASSIPGGGNQPQHF. In DNA form, the CDR3 reads TGTGCCAGTAGTATACCAGGGGGCGGCAATCAGCCCCAGCATTTT. Looking up the rest from reference TRBV19 and TRBJ1-5 gives the full variable domain: DGGITQSPKYLFRKEGQNVTLSCEQNLNHDAMYWYRQDPGQGLRLIYYSQIVNDFQKGDIAEGYSVSREKKESFPLTVTSAQKNPTAFYLCASSIPGGGNQPQHFGDGTRLSIL.

J is TRBJ2-7 and V is TRBV5-4, with D hard to call. V lost 0 bases and J 4 bases, leaving 11 bases between the germline ends. The CDR3 totals 14 residues. Germline assignment: CDR1 SGHNT and CDR2 YYREEE (reference sequence). DNA for the CDR3: TGTGCCAGCAGCTTGGGGGCCCAGGCGTACGAGCAGTACTTC. It is translated as CASSLGAQAYEQYF.

Sample share makes this clone large. V usage is TRBV6-5 and J usage is TRBJ2-7, with TRBD1 matching 10 bases. After removal of 7 bases from V and 4 bases from J, the junction contained 7 bases not matched to a gene. CDR3 size: 14 residues. The germline V gene encodes CDR1 MNHEY and CDR2 SVGAGI. CDR3 nucleotide sequence: TGTGCCAGCAATAGGGACAGGGGTCGGTACGAGCAGTACTTC. This encodes CASNRDRGRYEQYF.

The J gene is TRBJ2-7, the V gene TRBV20-1; D remains unclear. The CDR3 is 10 residues long. Germline V gene sequence: CDR1 DFQATT, CDR2 SNEGSKA (reference sequence). V gave up 5 bases and J gave up 9 bases, with 11 bases separating them. Written as DNA, the CDR3 is TGCAGTGCTTTCCGTACGAGGCAGTACTTC. It translates to CSAFRTRQYF.

This rearrangement joins TRBV11-3 to TRBJ2-1; 10 bases align to TRBD2. The J segment lost 4 bases and the V segment lost 1 base, leaving 4 bases of the junction unmatched. This CDR3 spans 16 amino acids. CDR1 SGHNT and CDR2 YENEEA come from the germline V gene. The CDR3 DNA is TGTGCCAGCAGCTTAGGGACTAGCGGAGTATACAATGAGCAGTTCTTC. This gives the protein CASSLGTSGVYNEQFF.

This chain joins TRBV6-5 and TRBJ2-6; D gene ambiguous. This CDR3 contains 16 residues. With 0 bases removed from V and 2 bases from J, the gap between germline ends came to 8 bases. Germline CDR1 reads MNHEY; CDR2 reads SVGAGI. As DNA, the CDR3 is TGTGCCAGCAGTTACTCATTGCCGGCTGGGGCCAACGTCCTGACTTTC. It is translated as CASSYSLPAGANVLTF.

This chain connects TRBV6-2 or TRBV6-3 to TRBJ2-7, with D tentatively TRBD2 (5 bases). This CDR3 has 14 amino acids. Germline lookup yields CDR1 MNHEY and CDR2 SVGEGT. V was pared by 2 bases and J by 6 bases, with 14 bases between. The CDR3, as DNA: TGTGCCAGCAGTTACGGTATCGGGGATGGCGAGCAGTACTTC. The encoded protein is CASSYGIGDGEQYF.

The V gene is TRBV9, the J gene TRBJ1-3, with 8 bases aligning to TRBD1. CDR3 size: 15 residues. The germline CDR1 and CDR2 sequences are SGDLS and YYNGEE. J was trimmed by 4 bases and V by 4 bases; bases with no gene match: 7. The CDR3 DNA reads as TGTGCCAGCAGCTTCACACAGGGGGAGGGAAACACCATATATTTT. Translated: CASSFTQGEGNTIYF. Supplemented by reference TRBV9 and TRBJ1-3, the full variable domain reads DSGVTQTPKHLITATGQRVTLRCSPRSGDLSVYWYQQSLDQGLQFLIQYYNGEERAKGNILERFSAQQFPDLHSELNLSSLELGDSALYFCASSFTQGEGNTIYFGEGSWLTVV.

V and J are TRBV24-1 and TRBJ2-5; D possibly corresponds to TRBD1 (5 bases). This CDR3 region has 13 residues. Germline CDR1 reads KGHDR; CDR2 reads SFDVKD. Trimming pared 7 bases from V and 5 bases from J, leaving 13 bases between. The CDR3 DNA follows: TGTGCCACCAGGGACAAGCTTAAGGAGACCCAGTACTTC. It specifies CATRDKLKETQYF.

The chain has TRBV7-3 and TRBJ2-1; weak D call: TRBD2 (6 bases). V lost 2 bases to trimming and J lost 5 bases, with 10 bases between them. The CDR3 spans 14 residues. Germline lookup yields CDR1 SGHTA and CDR2 FQGTGA. Here the CDR3 DNA reads TGTGCCAGCAGCTTACAACTAGCCAACAATGAGCAGTTCTTC. It translates to CASSLQLANNEQFF.

The V call is TRBV18, the J call TRBJ2-5, with D unclear. Per the germline V gene, CDR1 is KGHSH and CDR2 is LQKENI. The CDR3 is 15 residues long. Trimming cost V 1 base and J 7 bases, with 16 bases left between them. The CDR3 coding sequence is TGTGCCAGCTCACCACTTGCAGCCCCCGAGGCGACCCAGTACTTC. It encodes CASSPLAAPEATQYF.

The chain couples TRBV6-6 to TRBJ1-2; 9 bases agree with TRBD1. The J segment lost 4 bases and the V segment lost 6 bases, leaving 12 bases of the junction unmatched. From germline, CDR1 is MNHNY and CDR2 SVGAGI (reference sequence). The CDR3 length is 16 residues. CDR3 sequence (DNA): TGTGCCAGCAGCCGAACGATACAGGGGGCAGGCTATGGCTACACCTTC. Translated, it gives CASSRTIQGAGYGYTF.

The chain joins TRBV5-4 to TRBJ2-1; no reliable D call. The V and J ends lost 4 bases and 1 base respectively, with 3 bases between them. The germline CDR1 and CDR2 sequences are SGHNT and YYREEE (reference sequence). CDR3 length equals 12 residues. CDR3 loop: CASSPSYNEQFF. CDR3 DNA: TGTGCCAGCAGCCCTTCCTACAATGAGCAGTTCTTC. The variable domain in full, with the rest retrieved from reference TRBV5-4 and TRBJ2-1, is ETGVTQSPTHLIKTRGQQVTLRCSSQSGHNTVSWYQQALGQGPQFIFQYYREEENGRGNFPPRFSGLQFPNYSSELNVNALELDDSALYLCASSPSYNEQFFGPGTRLTVL.

This chain joins TRBV19 and TRBJ2-2; TRBD1 might be the D (6 bases). The CDR3 totals 19 residues. The germline V gene has CDR1 LNHDA and CDR2 SQIVND (reference sequence). V lost 0 bases to trimming and J lost 0 bases, with 17 bases between them. The CDR3 loop is CASSIDRRPAGANTGELFF. Written as DNA, the CDR3 is TGTGCCAGTAGTATAGATCGACGACCCGCAGGGGCGAACACCGGGGAGCTGTTTTTT.

Judged by abundance, this clone is medium-sized. This sequence joins TRBV9 and TRBJ2-7; the D gene is possibly TRBD1 (6 bases). The CDR3 is 15 residues long. The germline V and J ends were trimmed by 5 bases and 3 bases, with 18 bases remaining between them. Germline V gene data show CDR1 as SGDLS and CDR2 as YYNGEE. As DNA, the CDR3 is TGTGCCAGCAGTCAAGATCCGGGACACCACTACGAGCAGTACTTC. Translation gives CASSQDPGHHYEQYF.

V gene TRBV6-5 combines with J gene TRBJ1-4; D unresolved. The CDR3 length is 14 residues. Germline CDR1 reads MNHEY; CDR2 reads SVGAGI. V gave up 6 bases and J gave up 0 bases, with 8 bases separating them. CDR3 in DNA: TGTGCCAGCAGAGTCGGTGCAACTAATGAAAAACTGTTTTTT. Translating gives CASRVGATNEKLFF.

The chain is built from TRBV3-1 (or the pseudogene TRBV3-2) and TRBJ2-3; 10 bases align to TRBD1. Unmatched junction bases numbered 10, after V lost 7 bases and J lost 6 bases. Germline-derived CDR1 and CDR2 are LGHDT and YNNKEL (reference sequence). The CDR3 totals 15 residues. The CDR3 DNA reads as TGTGCCAGCAAGCGGAGTGGGACAGGGGTGGATACGCAGTATTTT. Protein product: CASKRSGTGVDTQYF.

V and J are TRBV27 and TRBJ2-3; 12 nucleotides align to TRBD2. With V trimmed by 6 bases and J by 5 bases, 15 bases remained unmatched. Germline CDR1 and CDR2: MNHEY and SMNVEV (reference sequence). CDR3 length: 18 amino acids. The CDR3 is CASSQRGTSGRLIDTQYF. Written as DNA, the CDR3 is TGTGCCAGCAGCCAGAGGGGTACTAGCGGGAGGCTGATAGATACGCAGTATTTT.

The chain joins TRBV5-6 to TRBJ2-3; 11 bases agree with TRBD2. The CDR3 has 15 amino acids. Germline CDR1 reads SGHDT; CDR2 reads YYEEEE. Trimming removed 4 bases from V and 4 bases from J; junction bases left unmatched: 5. The CDR3 DNA reads as TGTGCCAGCAGCACACTACTAGCGGGAGCAGATACGCAGTATTTT. Translating it yields CASSTLLAGADTQYF.

The rearrangement joins TRBV28 to TRBJ1-3; a weak D match, TRBD1 (5 bases). Germline-derived CDR1 and CDR2 are MDHEN and SYDVKM. Trimming stripped 2 bases from V and 0 bases from J, with 14 bases between. The CDR3 is made up of 17 amino acids. CDR3: CASSLAGQMLSGNTIYF. Here the CDR3 DNA reads TGTGCCAGCAGTTTAGCAGGGCAGATGCTCTCTGGAAACACCATATATTTT.